The 10 T cell receptor beta chains reported below all come from one sample, sequenced in a study of blood T cell repertoires in COVID-19. Repertoires were generated with immunoSEQ multiplex PCR, while TCRdb's copy carries only in-frame clones and drops some. The data show tens of thousands of clones, 80% to 95% seen once. Sequencing input: peripheral blood. These receptor sequences come from a man aged 18-30 years with COVID-19, enrolled during active disease.

The chain is built from TRBV3-1 (or the pseudogene TRBV3-2) and TRBJ2-1, with a possible D match to TRBD2 (6 bases). This CDR3 spans 11 amino acids. In germline, CDR1 is LGHDT, CDR2 YNNKEL (reference sequence). With 3 bases removed from V and 11 bases from J, the gap between germline ends came to 8 bases. DNA of the CDR3: TGTGCCAGCAGCCAGGGAGGACAGCAGTTCTTC. This encodes CASSQGGQQFF.

J is TRBJ2-5 and V is TRBV2; TRBD2 agrees at 7 bases. The CDR3 runs 19 residues. CDR1 is SNHLY, CDR2 FYNNEI, per germline. Trimming at V came to 1 base and at J to 2 bases, leaving 16 bases not matched to a gene. CDR3 nucleotides: TGTGCCAGCAGTGAAGGGAAGGTGTCTAGCGGAGGAATACAAGAGACCCAGTACTTC. Its translation is CASSEGKVSSGGIQETQYF. The full variable domain, with the rest looked up from reference TRBV2 and TRBJ2-5, is EPEVTQTPSHQVTQMGQEVILRCVPISNHLYFYWYRQILGQKVEFLVSFYNNEISEKSEIFDDQFSVERPDGSNFTLKIRSTKLEDSAMYFCASSEGKVSSGGIQETQYFGPGTRLLVL.

This rearrangement joins TRBV6-5 to TRBJ2-2; D gene unclear. CDR1 is MNHEY, CDR2 SVGAGI, per germline. Deletions cut 2 bases from V and 4 bases from J, with 11 bases between. The CDR3 loop spans 15 amino acids. CDR3 loop: CASSYTYDRTGELFF. DNA of the CDR3: TGTGCCAGCAGTTACACTTATGATCGCACCGGGGAGCTGTTTTTT.

The genes are TRBV19 and TRBJ1-4; 7 nucleotides agree with TRBD1. Losses at the gene ends were 6 bases for V and 3 bases for J; bases not matched to a gene: 7. Germline CDR1 LNHDA, CDR2 SQIVND (reference sequence). This CDR3 is built from 15 residues. CDR3 in DNA: TGTGCCAGTAGCATTTCCGGGACAGCTAATGAAAAACTGTTTTTT. Encoded protein: CASSISGTANEKLFF.

This clone was found a few times. The chain's CDR3 is CASSLFDSTEAFF. For the CDR3, the DNA is TGTGCCAGCAGTTTATTTGACAGCACTGAAGCTTTCTTT. The chain combines TRBV28 with TRBJ1-1; D is possibly TRBD1 (5 bases). The germline gives CDR1 MDHEN, CDR2 SYDVKM. The CDR3 is 13 residues long. V was pared by 1 base and J by 4 bases, with 7 bases between.

This clone was observed once. This chain uses TRBV7-9 with TRBJ2-5; TRBD1 is a possible D gene (6 bases). CDR1 is SEHNR, CDR2 FQNEAQ, per germline (reference sequence). V lost 9 bases to trimming and J lost 5 bases, with 13 bases between them. This CDR3 is built from 12 residues. CDR3 region: CASRTGKETQYF. CDR3 nucleotides: TGTGCCAGTCGCACAGGGAAGGAGACCCAGTACTTC.

The chain employs TRBV12-5 and TRBJ2-1, with D perhaps TRBD1 (6 bases). The V gene's germline CDR1 is LGHNT and CDR2 FRNRAP. The CDR3 contains 16 residues. V was shortened by 6 bases and J by 0 bases, with 15 bases between the two germline ends. The CDR3 nucleotides read TGTGCTAGTGGGAAATACAGGGAGAGCTCCTACAATGAGCAGTTCTTC. It specifies CASGKYRESSYNEQFF.

The chain links TRBV4-3 to TRBJ2-2, with no clear D. CDR1 LGHNA and CDR2 YSLEER come from the germline V gene. The V end was cut by 2 bases, the J end by 1 base, with 5 bases between. The CDR3 contains 14 residues. In nucleotides, the CDR3 is TGCGCCAGCAGCCAATATAGGAACACCGGGGAGCTGTTTTTT. As protein: CASSQYRNTGELFF.

This clone was counted a single time. The rearrangement joins TRBV28 to TRBJ1-5; the D gene is possibly TRBD1 (6 bases). Germline V gives CDR1 MDHEN, CDR2 SYDVKM. CDR3 length: 13 amino acids. Trimming took 6 bases from V and 2 from J, leaving 8 bases between them. The CDR3 region has the DNA TGTGCCAGCAGACGACAGGGCAATCAGCCCCAGCATTTT. Encoded protein: CASRRQGNQPQHF.

CDR3: CASSVTGNTEAFF. CDR3 bases: TGTGCCAGCAGTGTCACAGGGAACACTGAAGCTTTCTTT. The chain is built from TRBV25-1 and TRBJ1-1, with D tentatively TRBD1 (5 bases). This CDR3 contains 13 residues. In germline, CDR1 is MGHDK, CDR2 SYGVNS. Trimming shortened V by 4 bases and J by 1 base, and 7 bases separated the two germline ends.